Given below is one TCR beta chain in context. As yet, its antigen is unknown. This CDR3 has 21 residues. CDR1 is SQVTM, CDR2 ANQGSEA, per germline. V gave up 1 base and J gave up 6 bases; unmatched junction bases: 26. This sample stems from a study of CD8+ T cells in alopecia areata. Study summary: At a dose of 5 to 10 mg twice daily, oral tofacitinib was given to treated patients.

Extraction and reverse transcription of RNA yielded cDNA as the sequencing template. Sequenced by immunoSEQ multiplex PCR; TCRdb stores in-frame clones only, minus some. The data hold under 70,000 clones, with around 96% observed a single time. Findings of the study overall: Patients shared TCRs less clearly than mice did, possibly for HLA-related reasons. Higher clonality and more expanded CD8+ clones appeared in lesional than normal scalp. Resident alphabeta T cells of normal skin are also sequenced in scalp samples.

This material consisted of CD8+ T cells sorted from blood, taken at week 0. This sequence originates from a human donor with alopecia areata. The chain recombines TRBV29-1 with TRBJ2-3; 9 nucleotides agree with TRBD2. DNA for the CDR3: TGCAGCGTTGAAGGGTCGACAGGACGGGTTCCCGGCGGGGGGGATTCGGATACGCAGTATTTT. Translation gives CSVEGSTGRVPGGGDSDTQYF.